The clone carrying this T cell receptor (beta chain) occurred many times. Its antigen is not known. The data stem from a study of blood T cells in healthy people across ages. Study outcomes and limitations: Changes seen in expanded clonotypes were possibly confounded by donor CMV status left unknown.

Primed by a sample-barcoded 5' primer and a J-beta primer mix, a second PCR proceeded for roughly 7 to 11 cycles. Sequencing recovered at least 2.5 million CDR3-containing paired-end reads from each sample. MiXCR was run by TCRdb on the 5' RACE reads, yielding one entry per CDR3 protein. This sample has some 1.5 million distinct CDR3 sequences, with roughly 30% found just once. The V end was cut by 6 bases, the J end by 4 bases, with 7 bases between. The CDR3 covers 12 residues. The clonotype originates from a woman aged 25 to 39 in good health. The rearrangement links TRBV12-3 or TRBV12-4 to TRBJ2-1; no definite D call. The material sequenced was blood. DNA for the CDR3: TGTGCCAGCAGCTTCAGGTACAATGAGCAGTTCTTC. Protein: CASSFRYNEQFF.